These T cell receptor beta chains were read from a single sample in a study of early T cells in non-severe SARS-CoV-2 infection. TCRdb re-analysed the 5' RACE reads in MiXCR, keeping a single row per CDR3 protein. Found here are fewer than 95,000 distinct CDR3 sequences, roughly 15% of them singletons; the top ten hold 4.5% to 6.5%. The input for sequencing was whole blood, taken at baseline. All receptors derive from an adult who was a healthcare worker with PCR-confirmed SARS-CoV-2 infection or an uninfected control (not recorded which). Each CDR3 is given without its conserved first and last residue. Rows give clone size only sometimes, using once, few, many, or a class for an expanded clone.

V: TRBV27; size: many; CDR3: ASSPRQGGSYGYT
V: TRBV7-9; size: few; CDR3: ASSFGSTDTQY
V: TRBV4-2; size: .; CDR3: ASSQDVAREGGPQY
V: TRBV4-3; size: few; CDR3: ASSAGGNLYEQY
V: TRBV4-1; size: few; CDR3: ASSQDDCRTSGTDTQY
V: TRBV29-1; size: .; CDR3: SVDKAIGGYT
V: TRBV6-2/TRBV6-3; size: .; CDR3: ASSSGTSPVYEQY
V: TRBV2; size: .; CDR3: ASSGDTQY
V: TRBV28; size: .; CDR3: ASSPASGSSYEQY
V: TRBV28; size: .; CDR3: AARLAGEADTQY
V: TRBV4-1; size: .; CDR3: ASSLFGGPYEQY
V: TRBV5-1; size: .; CDR3: ASSLGGTTEAF
V: TRBV28; size: .; CDR3: ASSYSSPGANVLT
V: TRBV5-1; size: .; CDR3: ASGEGLAPSYEQY
V: TRBV6-2/TRBV6-3; size: few; CDR3: ASSRDQGPYEQY
V: TRBV18; size: .; CDR3: ASSQYRRADTQY
V: TRBV25-1; size: .; CDR3: ASSDVRAPSYEQY
V: TRBV6-4; size: .; CDR3: ASSSTGMREQF
V: TRBV28; size: .; CDR3: ASSLRARGLYPYEQY
V: TRBV20-1; size: .; CDR3: SARDPSGSLNTQY
V: TRBV7-3; size: many; CDR3: ASSLGLAGTYEQY
V: TRBV7-2; size: few; CDR3: ASSLVAGTSGNEQF
V: TRBV5-8; size: .; CDR3: ASSVGKSSPLH
V: TRBV7-6; size: .; CDR3: ASSLAATGLYEQY
V: TRBV4-1; size: .; CDR3: ASSQEGGQPQH
V: TRBV2; size: many; CDR3: ASKAQPLQNTQY
V: TRBV7-9; size: .; CDR3: ASSLVAAARWEKLF
V: TRBV5-1; size: many; CDR3: ATSFGANYGYT
V: TRBV9; size: .; CDR3: ASSGRQGSNEQF
V: TRBV20-1; size: .; CDR3: SAETSGRATDFWQF
V: TRBV13; size: many; CDR3: ASSLAGGNSYEQY
V: TRBV28; size: few; CDR3: ASSTTGGSFEGYT
V: TRBV21-1; size: .; CDR3: ASSKVARTRKVGDTQY
V: TRBV20-1; size: .; CDR3: SASRLSGANVLT
V: TRBV5-8; size: many; CDR3: ASSLDGGGYEQY
V: TRBV11-2; size: .; CDR3: ASSRQSGTSREQY
V: TRBV4-3; size: .; CDR3: ASSQDGQAAGEMF
V: TRBV6-5; size: .; CDR3: ASSTDRADTQY
V: TRBV4-1; size: few; CDR3: ASSRMTGSPQETQY
V: TRBV2; size: .; CDR3: ASKVRDKTYNEQF
V: TRBV6-1; size: .; CDR3: ASTTSGTYNEQF
V: TRBV12-3/TRBV12-4; size: .; CDR3: ASSPVTSGEQY
V: TRBV5-1; size: many; CDR3: ASSPPDSGPNYGYT
V: TRBV5-1; size: .; CDR3: ASSLGTGDGAF
V: TRBV20-1; size: many; CDR3: SAGSISHEQF
V: TRBV5-6; size: .; CDR3: ASSLAGTTMDTEAF
V: TRBV20-1; size: .; CDR3: SALETYGYT
V: TRBV20-1; size: .; CDR3: SVTGASENTIY
V: TRBV12-3/TRBV12-4; size: few; CDR3: ASSPQQGYGYT
V: TRBV12-5; size: few; CDR3: ASASTGYTGELF
V: TRBV20-1; size: .; CDR3: SSFFAGTGGYYT
V: TRBV6-6; size: few; CDR3: ASSYSSITIHSYEQY
V: TRBV27; size: many; CDR3: ASSLSPRQGGYGYT
V: TRBV7-9; size: .; CDR3: ASSLGGGLLGYEQY
V: TRBV28; size: few; CDR3: ASSPRGGKYQETQY